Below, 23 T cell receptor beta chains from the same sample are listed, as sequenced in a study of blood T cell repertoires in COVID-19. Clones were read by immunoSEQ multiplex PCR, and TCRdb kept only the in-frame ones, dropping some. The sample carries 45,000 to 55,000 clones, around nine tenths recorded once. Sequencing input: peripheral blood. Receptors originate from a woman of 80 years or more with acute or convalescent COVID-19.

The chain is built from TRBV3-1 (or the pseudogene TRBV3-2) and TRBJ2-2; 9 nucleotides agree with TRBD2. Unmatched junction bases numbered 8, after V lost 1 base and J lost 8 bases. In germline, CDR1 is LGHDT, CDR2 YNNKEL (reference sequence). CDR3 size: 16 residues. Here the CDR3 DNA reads TGTGCCAGCAGCCAAGGTGTAGCGGGGGAGGAAGGGGAGCTGTTTTTT. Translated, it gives CASSQGVAGEEGELFF.

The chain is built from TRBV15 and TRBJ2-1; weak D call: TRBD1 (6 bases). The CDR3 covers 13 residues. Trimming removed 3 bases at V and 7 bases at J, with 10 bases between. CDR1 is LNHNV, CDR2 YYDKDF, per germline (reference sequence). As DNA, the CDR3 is TGTGCCACCAGCAGCAGGGGTCGGAATGAGCAGTTCTTC. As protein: CATSSRGRNEQFF.

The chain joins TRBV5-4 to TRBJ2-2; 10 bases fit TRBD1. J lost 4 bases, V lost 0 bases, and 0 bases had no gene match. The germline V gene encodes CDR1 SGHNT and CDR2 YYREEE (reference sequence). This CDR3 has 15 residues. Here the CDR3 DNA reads TGTGCCAGCAGCTTGGGGACAGGGGGCACCGGGGAGCTGTTTTTT. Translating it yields CASSLGTGGTGELFF.

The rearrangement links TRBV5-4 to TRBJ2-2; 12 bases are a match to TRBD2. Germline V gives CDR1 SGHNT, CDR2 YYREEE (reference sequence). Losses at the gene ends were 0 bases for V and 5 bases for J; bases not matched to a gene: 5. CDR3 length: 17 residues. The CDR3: CASSLARLAGGTGELFF. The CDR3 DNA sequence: TGTGCCAGCAGCTTGGCCAGGCTAGCGGGAGGGACCGGGGAGCTGTTTTTT. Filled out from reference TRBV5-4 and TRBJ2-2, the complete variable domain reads ETGVTQSPTHLIKTRGQQVTLRCSSQSGHNTVSWYQQALGQGPQFIFQYYREEENGRGNFPPRFSGLQFPNYSSELNVNALELDDSALYLCASSLARLAGGTGELFFGEGSRLTVL.

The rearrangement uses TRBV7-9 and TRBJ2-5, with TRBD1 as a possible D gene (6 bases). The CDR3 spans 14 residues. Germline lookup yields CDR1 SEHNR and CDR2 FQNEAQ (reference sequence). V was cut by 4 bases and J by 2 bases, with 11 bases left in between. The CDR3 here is CASSSFGQQETQYF. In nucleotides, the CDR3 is TGTGCCAGCAGCTCCTTTGGACAGCAAGAGACCCAGTACTTC.

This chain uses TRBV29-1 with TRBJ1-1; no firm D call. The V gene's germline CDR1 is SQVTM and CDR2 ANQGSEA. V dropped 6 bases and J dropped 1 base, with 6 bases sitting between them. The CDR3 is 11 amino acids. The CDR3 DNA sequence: TGCAGCGTGCGACAGAACACTGAAGCTTTCTTT. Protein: CSVRQNTEAFF.

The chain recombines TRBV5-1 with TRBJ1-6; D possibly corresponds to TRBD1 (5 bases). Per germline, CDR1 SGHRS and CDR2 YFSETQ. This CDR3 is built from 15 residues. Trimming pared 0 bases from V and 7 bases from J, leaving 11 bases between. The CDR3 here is CASSLDPGLNSPLHF. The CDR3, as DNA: TGCGCCAGCAGCTTGGACCCGGGACTCAATTCACCCCTCCACTTT.

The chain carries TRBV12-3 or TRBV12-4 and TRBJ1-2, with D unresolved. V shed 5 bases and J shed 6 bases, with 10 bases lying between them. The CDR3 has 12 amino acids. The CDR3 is CASSLGRDGYTF. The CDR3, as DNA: TGTGCCAGCAGTCTCGGGAGGGATGGCTACACCTTC.

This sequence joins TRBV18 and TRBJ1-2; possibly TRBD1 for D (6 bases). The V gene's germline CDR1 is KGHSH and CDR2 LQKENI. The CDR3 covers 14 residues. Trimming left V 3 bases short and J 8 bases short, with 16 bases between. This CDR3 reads CASSPQPQGYGYTF. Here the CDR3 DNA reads TGTGCCAGCTCACCGCAACCACAGGGTTACGGCTACACCTTC.

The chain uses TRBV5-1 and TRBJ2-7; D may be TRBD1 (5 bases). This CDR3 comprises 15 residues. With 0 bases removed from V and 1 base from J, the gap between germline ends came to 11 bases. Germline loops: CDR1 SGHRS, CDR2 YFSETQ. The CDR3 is CASSLDGAASYEQYF. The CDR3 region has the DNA TGCGCCAGCAGCTTGGATGGGGCCGCGTCCTACGAGCAGTACTTC.

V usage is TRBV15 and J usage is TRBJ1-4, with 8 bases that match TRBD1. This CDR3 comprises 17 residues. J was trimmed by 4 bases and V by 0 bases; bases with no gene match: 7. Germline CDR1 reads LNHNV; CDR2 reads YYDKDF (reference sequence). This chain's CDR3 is CATSRDRPDRVNEKLFF. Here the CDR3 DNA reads TGTGCCACCAGCAGAGATCGCCCGGACAGGGTTAATGAAAAACTGTTTTTT. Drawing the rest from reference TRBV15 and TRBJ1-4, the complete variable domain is DAMVIQNPRYQVTQFGKPVTLSCSQTLNHNVMYWYQQKSSQAPKLLFHYYDKDFNNEADTPDNFQSRRPNTSFCFLDIRSPGLGDTAMYLCATSRDRPDRVNEKLFFGSGTQLSVL.

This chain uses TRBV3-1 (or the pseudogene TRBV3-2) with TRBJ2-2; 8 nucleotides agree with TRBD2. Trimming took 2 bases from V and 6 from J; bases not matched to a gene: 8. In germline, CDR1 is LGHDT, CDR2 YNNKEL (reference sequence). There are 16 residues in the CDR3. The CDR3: CASSQKLGGVSGELFF. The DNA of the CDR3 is TGTGCCAGCAGCCAAAAGCTCGGGGGGGTCTCCGGGGAGCTGTTTTTT.

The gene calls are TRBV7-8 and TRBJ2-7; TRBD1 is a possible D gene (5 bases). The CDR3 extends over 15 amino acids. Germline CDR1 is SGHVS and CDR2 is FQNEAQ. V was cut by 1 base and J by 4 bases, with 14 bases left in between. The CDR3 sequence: CASSLGSRAGYEQYF. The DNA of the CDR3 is TGTGCCAGCAGCTTAGGATCCAGGGCAGGGTACGAGCAGTACTTC.

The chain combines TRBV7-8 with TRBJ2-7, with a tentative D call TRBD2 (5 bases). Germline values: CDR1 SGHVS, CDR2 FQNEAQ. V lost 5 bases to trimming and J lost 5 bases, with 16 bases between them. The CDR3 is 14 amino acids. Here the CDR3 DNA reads TGTGCCAGCAGCGGCGACTACCTTCTCAACGAGCAGTACTTC. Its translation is CASSGDYLLNEQYF.

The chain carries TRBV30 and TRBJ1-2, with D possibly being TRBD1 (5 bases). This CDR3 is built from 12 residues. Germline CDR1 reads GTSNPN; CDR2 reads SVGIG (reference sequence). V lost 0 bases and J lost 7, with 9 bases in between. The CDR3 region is CAWSVSQGGYTF. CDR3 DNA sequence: TGTGCCTGGAGTGTAAGTCAGGGTGGCTACACCTTC.

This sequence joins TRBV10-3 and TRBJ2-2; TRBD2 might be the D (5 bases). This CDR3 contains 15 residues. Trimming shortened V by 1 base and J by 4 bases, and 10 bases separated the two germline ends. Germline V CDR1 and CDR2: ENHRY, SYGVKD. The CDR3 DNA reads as TGTGCCATCAGTGAGTTCCCGGGGAGCACCGGGGAGCTGTTTTTT. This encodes CAISEFPGSTGELFF.

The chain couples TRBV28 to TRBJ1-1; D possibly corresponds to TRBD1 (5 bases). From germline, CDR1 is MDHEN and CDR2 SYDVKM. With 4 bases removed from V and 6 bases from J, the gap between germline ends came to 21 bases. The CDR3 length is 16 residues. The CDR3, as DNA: TGTGCCAGCAGTTCCCCCTCGGTTCCAGGGTGGGCTGAAGCTTTCTTT. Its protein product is CASSSPSVPGWAEAFF.

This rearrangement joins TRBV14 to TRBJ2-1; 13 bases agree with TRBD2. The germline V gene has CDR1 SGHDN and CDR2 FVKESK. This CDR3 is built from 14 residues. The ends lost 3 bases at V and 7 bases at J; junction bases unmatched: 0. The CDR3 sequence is CASSQGLAGNEQFF. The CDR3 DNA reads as TGTGCCAGCAGCCAGGGACTAGCGGGGAATGAGCAGTTCTTC.

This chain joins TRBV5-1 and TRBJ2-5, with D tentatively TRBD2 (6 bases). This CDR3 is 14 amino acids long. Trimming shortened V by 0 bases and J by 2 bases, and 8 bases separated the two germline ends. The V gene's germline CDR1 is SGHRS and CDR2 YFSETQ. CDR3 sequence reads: CASSLGRGQETQYF. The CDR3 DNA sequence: TGCGCCAGCAGCTTGGGGCGGGGTCAAGAGACCCAGTACTTC.

The CDR3 nucleotides read TGCGCCAGCAGCTTTGGACTAGCGGGGGGAACCGGGGAGCTGTTTTTT. Its translation is CASSFGLAGGTGELFF. The chain recombines TRBV5-1 with TRBJ2-2; 14 bases map to TRBD2. This CDR3 region has 16 residues. With 2 bases clipped from V and 5 bases from J, the junction kept 2 bases outside the gene matches. CDR1 SGHRS and CDR2 YFSETQ come from the germline V gene. Supplemented by reference TRBV5-1 and TRBJ2-2, the full variable domain reads KAGVTQTPRYLIKTRGQQVTLSCSPISGHRSVSWYQQTPGQGLQFLFEYFSETQRNKGNFPGRFSGRQFSNSRSEMNVSTLELGDSALYLCASSFGLAGGTGELFFGEGSRLTVL.

The CDR3 nucleotides are TGTGCCAGCTCACCCACATCGGGGGGCAATGGCTACACCTTC. This sequence encodes CASSPTSGGNGYTF. The chain couples TRBV18 to TRBJ1-2; D might be TRBD1 (6 bases). V lost 3 bases to trimming and J lost 6 bases, with 14 bases between them. Germline V gene data show CDR1 as KGHSH and CDR2 as LQKENI. This CDR3 has 14 amino acids. Based on the CDR3 plus reference TRBV18 and TRBJ1-2, the full variable domain is NAGVMQNPRHLVRRRGQEARLRCSPMKGHSHVYWYRQLPEEGLKFMVYLQKENIIDESGMPKERFSAEFPKEGPSILRIQQVVRGDSAAYFCASSPTSGGNGYTFGSGTRLTVV.

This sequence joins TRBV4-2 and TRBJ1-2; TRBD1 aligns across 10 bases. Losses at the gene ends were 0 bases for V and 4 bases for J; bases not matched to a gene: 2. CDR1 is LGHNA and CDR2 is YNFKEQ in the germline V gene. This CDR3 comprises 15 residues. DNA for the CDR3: TGTGCCAGCAGCCAAGAGACAGGGGGCCCCTATGGCTACACCTTC. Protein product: CASSQETGGPYGYTF.

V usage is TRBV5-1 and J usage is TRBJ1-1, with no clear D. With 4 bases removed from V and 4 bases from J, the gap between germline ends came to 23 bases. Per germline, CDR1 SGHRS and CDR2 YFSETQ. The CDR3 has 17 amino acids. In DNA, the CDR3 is TGCGCCAGCAGCCCCCGGGGAGGGAACCCCGGGAGCACTGAAGCTTTCTTT. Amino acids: CASSPRGGNPGSTEAFF. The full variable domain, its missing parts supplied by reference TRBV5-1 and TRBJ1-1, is KAGVTQTPRYLIKTRGQQVTLSCSPISGHRSVSWYQQTPGQGLQFLFEYFSETQRNKGNFPGRFSGRQFSNSRSEMNVSTLELGDSALYLCASSPRGGNPGSTEAFFGQGTRLTVV.